This T cell receptor (beta chain) was captured in a study of blood T cell repertoires in COVID-19 (TCRdb year 2020). Notes on the research overall: The collaborator samples originated in the United States, Italy and Spain and spanned the acute and convalescent phases of COVID-19. HLA class I and class II types, where available, came from metadata supplied by the sample provider rather than from assay-based typing. Samples were obtained from the ongoing ImmuneRACE study (first 160 participants) and from over 1,000 subjects provided by 6 global collaborators. The repertoires were made available in a free public database intended to serve as a resource for research on the immune response to SARS-CoV-2. The dataset comprised deeply sampled blood TCRbeta repertoires from subjects exposed to, actively infected with, or recovered from COVID-19. The prospective study material was composed of cDNA or gDNA derived from T cells, B-cell-depleted T cells, or PBMCs. Nearly every sample came with metadata listing a de-identified subject ID, COVID-19 status, age in years and sex.

TCRbeta CDR3 regions were amplified from genomic DNA by means of the immunoSEQ Assay, a bias-controlled multiplex PCR. The authors processed their data as follows. The number of nucleated cells in each sample was estimated by amplification of reference gene primers within the assay. Sequence reads were collapsed and filtered to measure the absolute abundance of every unique TCRbeta CDR3 rearrangement. For each sample, productive Simpson clonality was calculated as the square root of Simpson's diversity index over productive rearrangements. Imported from immuneACCESS, the table was reduced by TCRdb to in-frame sequences with V and J called. These copies leave out some clones; in studies compared against another copy, an unresolved V gene accounts for under half, and the cause of the remainder is not known. D and trimming come from the DNA, and the V and J calls and clone size come from that table. For this sample there are around 200,000 clones; about four fifths appear just once. The ten largest clones add up to under 3% of the sample.

The junction carries 14 bases between V and J, which are trimmed by 0 bases and 5 bases respectively. Inclusive of the bounding cysteine and phenylalanine, the CDR3 is 16 residues long. The sequence is cut down to CDR3 DNA, 48 bases in frame from base 1. Reading the germline V gene gives CDR1 SGHTA and CDR2 FQGTGA. Worth noting for this clone: Its antigen is still unknown. Base qualities were left out, and no much larger clone turns up one base away.

The collaborating institutions used their own protocols to collect whole blood in K2EDTA tubes. For TCRbeta analysis, collaborator samples were shipped as frozen whole blood, as isolated PBMCs, or as DNA extracted from either sample type. What the research found in general, with its limitations: Clinical and demographic metadata were provided uncurated, with the amount varying by source and participant.

This receptor chain uses TRBV7-3 and TRBJ2-1; the D gene is perhaps TRBD2, from 6 matching bases. The receptor comes from a human donor with acute or convalescent COVID-19. The donor label of this sample is uncertain. What was sequenced was peripheral blood. This receptor carries the CDR3 CASSLTWAGPNNEQFF. The sequence in DNA is TGTGCCAGCAGCTTAACGTGGGCGGGACCCAACAATGAGCAGTTCTTC.